Following are 32 T cell receptor beta chains from one sample sequenced in a study of a mutant IDH1 vaccine in newly diagnosed glioma. Time point here: week 23, last vaccination. Every single dose of the vaccine, 300 ug of mutant IDH1 20-mer peptide, came with topical imiquimod. Sequencing was performed with immunoSEQ multiplex PCR; in TCRdb, only in-frame clones are kept and a portion is missing. Of tens of thousands of clones in the sample, over 70% were seen once. Their antigens are not known. Sequences were derived from PBMCs, sampled from a glioma patient whose treatment included an IDH1 peptide vaccine. The receptors derive from a man in his forties or fifties with glioma.

The chain uses TRBV5-4 and TRBJ2-1; D perhaps matches TRBD1 (5 bases). CDR1 and CDR2 (germline): SGHNT, YYREEE (reference sequence). The CDR3 has 12 amino acids. V lost 0 bases and J 10 bases, leaving 8 bases between the germline ends. The CDR3 is CASSLAQGEQFF. As DNA, the CDR3 is TGTGCCAGCAGCTTGGCGCAGGGCGAGCAGTTCTTC.

The chain combines TRBV4-2 with TRBJ2-3, with 10 positions matching TRBD2. This CDR3 has 16 amino acids. Germline values: CDR1 LGHNA, CDR2 YNFKEQ. With 4 bases clipped from V and 0 bases from J, the junction kept 4 bases outside the gene matches. The CDR3 DNA sequence: TGTGCCAGCAGCCCCACTAGCGGGACTAGCACAGATACGCAGTATTTT. This codes for CASSPTSGTSTDTQYF.

This clone appeared once. The chain has TRBV30 and TRBJ1-4; no firm D call. Germline V gene lookup returns CDR1 GTSNPN and CDR2 SVGIG (reference sequence). The ends were cut back, 3 bases at V and 8 bases at J, with 16 bases in the middle. This CDR3 comprises 14 residues. CDR3 sequence: CAWRNAADPEKLFF. The CDR3 DNA sequence: TGTGCCTGGAGAAATGCGGCAGACCCCGAAAAACTGTTTTTT.

In DNA form, the CDR3 reads TGTGCCACCAGCAGAGATGGGGACAGTAATGAAAAACTGTTTTTT. It encodes CATSRDGDSNEKLFF. The chain has TRBV15 and TRBJ1-4, with 7 bases matching TRBD1. V was clipped by 0 bases and J by 4 bases; unmatched bases: 2. Germline assignment: CDR1 LNHNV and CDR2 YYDKDF (reference sequence). The CDR3 runs to 15 residues.

This sequence joins TRBV7-9 and TRBJ1-2; 7 bases align to TRBD1. The CDR3 covers 14 residues. Germline V gene lookup returns CDR1 SEHNR and CDR2 FQNEAQ (reference sequence). Trimming cost V 4 bases and J 1 base; bases outside gene matches: 3. The CDR3 nucleotides read TGTGCCAGCAGCTCGACAGGGAATAACTATGGCTACACCTTC. This gives the protein CASSSTGNNYGYTF.

The chain has TRBV7-9 and TRBJ1-2; no clear D. The CDR3 is made up of 13 amino acids. Germline CDR1 reads SEHNR; CDR2 reads FQNEAQ (reference sequence). V was trimmed by 8 bases and J by 4 bases, leaving 14 bases between them. The CDR3 here is CASSIRNGYGYTF. As DNA, the CDR3 is TGTGCCAGCTCTATCCGGAACGGCTATGGCTACACCTTC. Complete variable domain (other parts from reference TRBV7-9 and TRBJ1-2): DTGVSQNPRHKITKRGQNVTFRCDPISEHNRLYWYRQTLGQGPEFLTYFQNEAQLEKSRLLSDRFSAERPKGSFSTLEIQRTEQGDSAMYLCASSIRNGYGYTFGSGTRLTVV.

V and J are TRBV6-6 and TRBJ2-1; D possibly corresponds to TRBD2 (6 bases). Trimming shortened V by 0 bases and J by 6 bases, and 9 bases separated the two germline ends. CDR1 MNHNY and CDR2 SVGAGI come from the germline V gene (reference sequence). The CDR3 is 14 amino acids. Here the CDR3 DNA reads TGTGCCAGCAGTTACTCGGAGGGGTCCAATGAGCAGTTCTTC. Protein sequence: CASSYSEGSNEQFF.

The chain links TRBV7-2 to TRBJ2-3; D gene uncertain. This CDR3 comprises 13 residues. Germline assignment: CDR1 SGHTA and CDR2 FQGNSA. The V end was cut by 2 bases, the J end by 6 bases, with 9 bases between. Here the CDR3 reads CASSLRRADTQYF. The DNA for the CDR3 is TGTGCCAGCAGCTTAAGAAGGGCGGATACGCAGTATTTT.

The rearrangement joins TRBV4-1 to TRBJ2-3, with 9 bases identical to TRBD2. Trimming removed 3 bases from V and 3 bases from J; junction bases left unmatched: 10. The CDR3 extends over 17 amino acids. Germline CDR1 reads MGHRA; CDR2 reads YSYEKL. CDR3 in amino acids: CASSQTFSGGITDTQYF. CDR3 nucleotide sequence: TGCGCCAGCAGCCAGACTTTTAGCGGGGGTATTACAGATACGCAGTATTTT.

This clone appeared a few times. The V call is TRBV10-2, the J call TRBJ2-7; 13 bases are shared with TRBD2. The junction had 12 bases not matched to a gene; V was cut back by 6 bases and J by 7 bases. Per the germline V gene, CDR1 is WSHSY and CDR2 is SAAADI. This CDR3 spans 16 amino acids. The CDR3 nucleotides read TGCGCCAGCAGCCGGACTAGCGGGGGCCTCCGGGGGGAGCAGTACTTC. The encoded protein is CASSRTSGGLRGEQYF.

To note about this clone: The same CDR3 arises from other DNA sequences in this sample as well. The chain is built from TRBV6-1 and TRBJ1-5; D call uncertain. Germline V gives CDR1 MNHNS, CDR2 SASEGT. The CDR3 extends over 12 amino acids. Trimming took 1 base from V and 7 from J, leaving 5 bases between them. The CDR3 region is CASSEGGQPQHF. CDR3 in DNA: TGTGCCAGCAGTGAAGGTGGACAGCCCCAGCATTTT.

The chain links TRBV7-9 to TRBJ1-4, with a weak D call TRBD1 (6 bases). The ends were cut back, 1 base at V and 10 bases at J, with 16 bases in the middle. The germline gives CDR1 SEHNR, CDR2 FQNEAQ (reference sequence). CDR3 length equals 15 residues. The CDR3 sequence is CASSLGQGHVRKLFF. For the CDR3, the DNA is TGTGCCAGCAGCTTAGGTCAGGGGCATGTTCGAAAACTGTTTTTT. The full variable domain, completed using reference TRBV7-9 and TRBJ1-4, is DTGVSQNPRHKITKRGQNVTFRCDPISEHNRLYWYRQTLGQGPEFLTYFQNEAQLEKSRLLSDRFSAERPKGSFSTLEIQRTEQGDSAMYLCASSLGQGHVRKLFFGSGTQLSVL.

This clone was detected only once. The chain uses TRBV6-5 and TRBJ1-4; D is uncertain. The CDR3 runs to 12 residues. V was cut by 4 bases and J by 5 bases, with 5 bases left in between. The germline V gene has CDR1 MNHEY and CDR2 SVGAGI. This chain's CDR3 is CASSSRNEKLFF. CDR3 nucleotides: TGTGCCAGCAGTTCGCGGAATGAAAAACTGTTTTTT.

V usage is TRBV7-6 and J usage is TRBJ2-3; 7 bases are shared with TRBD1. J lost 6 bases, V lost 4 bases, and 10 bases had no gene match. In germline, CDR1 is SGHVS, CDR2 FNYEAQ. The CDR3 loop spans 15 amino acids. The CDR3: CASSSLTGTYDTQYF. The DNA of the CDR3 is TGTGCCAGCAGCTCACTGACAGGGACGTACGATACGCAGTATTTT. Complete variable domain (other parts from reference TRBV7-6 and TRBJ2-3): GAGVSQSPRYKVTKRGQDVALRCDPISGHVSLYWYRQALGQGPEFLTYFNYEAQQDKSGLPNDRFSAERPEGSISTLTIQRTEQRDSAMYRCASSSLTGTYDTQYFGPGTRLTVL.

This clone appeared once. J is TRBJ2-7 and V is TRBV6-1; no clear D. Trimming removed 3 bases at V and 1 base at J, with 7 bases between. The CDR3 has 13 amino acids. Germline V CDR1 and CDR2: MNHNS, SASEGT. The CDR3 DNA sequence: TGTGCCAGCAGTGACGGCATATCCTACGAGCAGTACTTC. Its protein product is CASSDGISYEQYF.

The gene calls are TRBV4-2 and TRBJ1-1; a possible D gene is TRBD1 (6 bases). The V gene lost 0 bases and the J gene lost 4 bases, with 18 bases spanning the gap. This CDR3 is 17 amino acids long. Germline V lookup: CDR1 LGHNA, CDR2 YNFKEQ. The CDR3 loop reads CASSQDPGAGERTEAFF. The CDR3 bases are TGTGCCAGCAGCCAAGATCCGGGGGCGGGGGAACGCACTGAAGCTTTCTTT.

Only a few counts were recorded for this clone. This sequence joins TRBV5-4 and TRBJ1-6; unclear D gene. Trimming took off 2 bases at V and 10 bases at J, with 19 bases between the two ends. This CDR3 is 16 amino acids long. Germline CDR1 SGHNT, CDR2 YYREEE (reference sequence). For the CDR3, the DNA is TGTGCCAGCAGCTTAGCTGCAGCGTCTTCCGGATCACCCCTCCACTTT. Its translation is CASSLAAASSGSPLHF.

The chain recombines TRBV12-5 with TRBJ2-7, with D unresolved. V lost 6 bases, J lost 7 bases, and 10 bases lay in between. The CDR3 runs to 11 residues. In germline, CDR1 is LGHNT, CDR2 FRNRAP. CDR3 region: CASGPDPEQYF. CDR3 nucleotide sequence: TGTGCTAGTGGCCCCGACCCAGAGCAGTACTTC.

This clone has just one count. CDR3 loop: CASRGPGAANYGYTF. In nucleotides, the CDR3 is TGTGCCAGCAGGGGTCCAGGGGCGGCCAACTATGGCTACACCTTC. The chain couples TRBV13 to TRBJ1-2; D is possibly TRBD1 (6 bases). Per the germline V gene, CDR1 is PRHDT and CDR2 is FYEKMQ (reference sequence). V dropped 6 bases and J dropped 2 bases, with 16 bases sitting between them. The CDR3 extends over 15 amino acids.

The chain has TRBV5-4 and TRBJ2-1; 7 bases are shared with TRBD2. In germline, CDR1 is SGHNT, CDR2 YYREEE (reference sequence). This CDR3 is 15 amino acids long. With V trimmed by 4 bases and J by 8 bases, 12 bases remained unmatched. The chain's CDR3 is CASSRRVAGVDEQFF. CDR3 DNA: TGTGCCAGCAGCCGGCGGGTTGCGGGAGTGGATGAGCAGTTCTTC.

The V call is TRBV18, the J call TRBJ2-5, with 14 nucleotides matching TRBD2. The trim removed 0 bases at V and 4 bases at J, leaving 1 base unmatched. Germline V gives CDR1 KGHSH, CDR2 LQKENI. CDR3 size: 16 residues. The chain's CDR3 is CASSPPGLAGGETQYF. The CDR3 coding sequence is TGTGCCAGCTCACCACCTGGACTAGCGGGGGGAGAGACCCAGTACTTC.

The chain recombines TRBV6-5 with TRBJ2-5; D is undetermined. This CDR3 is 14 amino acids long. Trimming took off 7 bases at V and 5 bases at J, with 17 bases between the two ends. Looked up from germline, CDR1 is MNHEY and CDR2 is SVGAGI. Here the CDR3 DNA reads TGTGCCAGCACCCACGTTGGCTCTACGGAGACCCAGTACTTC. Translating it yields CASTHVGSTETQYF.

The chain has TRBV18 and TRBJ2-1; the match to TRBD2 covers 10 bases. This CDR3 spans 17 amino acids. The junction had 13 bases not matched to a gene; V was cut back by 2 bases and J by 9 bases. Germline lookup yields CDR1 KGHSH and CDR2 LQKENI. The CDR3 region is CASSPASGGARLGEQFF. CDR3 bases: TGTGCCAGCTCACCAGCCAGCGGGGGGGCCAGGTTAGGTGAGCAGTTCTTC.

J is TRBJ2-1 and V is TRBV5-6, with TRBD2 identical over 9 bases. The V segment lost 2 bases and the J segment 1 base; nucleotides outside the gene matches: 7. Germline-derived CDR1 and CDR2 are SGHDT and YYEEEE. This CDR3 is 17 amino acids long. CDR3 DNA: TGTGCCAGCAGCTTAGCCCTAGCGGGGATTTCCTACAATGAGCAGTTCTTC. Translating gives CASSLALAGISYNEQFF.

V is TRBV27 and J is TRBJ1-5, with D possibly TRBD1 on 6 matching bases. V lost 6 bases to trimming and J lost 2 bases, with 14 bases between them. This CDR3 is built from 15 residues. The germline V gene has CDR1 MNHEY and CDR2 SMNVEV (reference sequence). The chain's CDR3 is CASRPTGIGNQPQHF. As DNA, the CDR3 is TGTGCCAGCAGACCAACAGGGATCGGCAATCAGCCCCAGCATTTT.

The V call is TRBV29-1, the J call TRBJ2-2; D gene uncertain. The germline CDR1 and CDR2 sequences are SQVTM and ANQGSEA. The CDR3 extends over 13 amino acids. V was cut by 1 base and J by 1 base, with 4 bases left in between. CDR3 nucleotide sequence: TGCAGCGTTGAAGGCAAGAACACCGGGGAGCTGTTTTTT. Encoded protein: CSVEGKNTGELFF.

The gene calls are TRBV5-1 and TRBJ2-5; D unresolved. The V end lost 0 bases, the J end lost 5 bases, and 11 bases lay between the germline ends. Germline V gene sequence: CDR1 SGHRS, CDR2 YFSETQ. The length of the CDR3 is 14 residues. The CDR3 coding sequence is TGCGCCAGCAGCTTGGCACAGAGTAGGGAGACCCAGTACTTC. Protein: CASSLAQSRETQYF.

The chain has TRBV27 and TRBJ1-5; D is unclear. V was shortened by 6 bases and J by 3 bases, with 12 bases between the two germline ends. This CDR3 is 14 amino acids long. The germline CDR1 and CDR2 sequences are MNHEY and SMNVEV (reference sequence). The CDR3 loop reads CASRDGLHNQPQHF. The CDR3 nucleotides are TGTGCCAGCAGGGACGGACTCCACAATCAGCCCCAGCATTTT.

The rearrangement uses TRBV2 and TRBJ1-2; possibly TRBD1 for D (5 bases). The germline V gene encodes CDR1 SNHLY and CDR2 FYNNEI. Trimming removed 11 bases from V and 6 bases from J, with 19 bases in between. The CDR3 totals 13 residues. The CDR3 protein is CAVNGGLGDGYTF. The CDR3 nucleotides are TGTGCCGTCAATGGGGGACTAGGGGATGGCTACACCTTC.

The V call is TRBV19, the J call TRBJ1-1; the D gene is possibly TRBD1 (5 bases). Trimming shortened V by 1 base and J by 5 bases, and 11 bases separated the two germline ends. The CDR3 sequence is 14 residues long. The germline gives CDR1 LNHDA, CDR2 SQIVND (reference sequence). CDR3 sequence (DNA): TGTGCCAGTAGTATAGGGCAGGGTTGGACTGAAGCTTTCTTT. Amino acids: CASSIGQGWTEAFF.

This chain links TRBV2 with TRBJ1-2; 9 bases are shared with TRBD1. The germline V gene has CDR1 SNHLY and CDR2 FYNNEI. CDR3 length: 13 amino acids. The V segment lost 4 bases and the J segment 6 bases; nucleotides outside the gene matches: 3. In nucleotides, the CDR3 is TGTGCCAGCAGTGTACAGGGGGCCCATGGCTACACCTTC. Protein: CASSVQGAHGYTF.

The chain combines TRBV4-2 with TRBJ2-5; 13 positions agree with TRBD2. The germline gives CDR1 LGHNA, CDR2 YNFKEQ. J lost 0 bases, V lost 0 bases, and 13 bases had no gene match. The CDR3 runs to 21 residues. The CDR3 region is CASSQEETSGGSGAYQETQYF. The CDR3 DNA sequence: TGTGCCAGCAGCCAAGAAGAGACTAGCGGGGGGTCCGGGGCCTACCAAGAGACCCAGTACTTC.